The source of this T cell receptor (beta chain) is a study of cytomegalovirus exposure and HLA in healthy donors. Study-level points and caveats: There were reportedly fewer N-insertions in an Asian-associated ancestry cluster than the roughly 670-donor mean, in a later analysis.

Trimming removed 3 bases at V and 7 bases at J, with 10 bases between. The CDR3 runs to 12 residues. The germline CDR1 and CDR2 sequences are SGDLS and YYNGEE. To note about this clone: No antigen is known for it.

PCR involved 60 Vbeta and 13 Jbeta primers. The protocol was immunoSEQ multiplex PCR, while the TCRdb copy is restricted to in-frame clones and leaves out a portion. Here the sample spans some 170,000 clones, around three quarters being singletons. Sequences were obtained from PBMCs. This TCR derives from a woman aged 40 to 50 in good health and CMV-seronegative. The chain employs TRBV9 and TRBJ1-1, with D perhaps matching TRBD1 (5 bases). CDR3 residues: CASSARDGEAFF. CDR3 nucleotides: TGTGCCAGCAGCGCGCGGGACGGTGAAGCTTTCTTT. Full variable domain (rest looked up from reference TRBV9 and TRBJ1-1): DSGVTQTPKHLITATGQRVTLRCSPRSGDLSVYWYQQSLDQGLQFLIQYYNGEERAKGNILERFSAQQFPDLHSELNLSSLELGDSALYFCASSARDGEAFFGQGTRLTVV.